Below, 27 T cell receptor beta chains from the same sample are listed, as sequenced in a study of tissue T cells after allogeneic stem cell transplantation. The assay was immunoSEQ multiplex PCR, and TCRdb's table has in-frame clones only and misses some. Here the sample spans 8,800 or so clones, about 45% being singletons. Time point meaning: mouse harvest day 7 after allogeneic transplant. Each mouse received 10^7 T-cell-depleted marrow cells plus 10^6 splenic CD5+ T cells by tail vein. The sequencing input was gut tissue. The receptors stem from a female BALB/c mouse given C57BL/6 T cells with graft-versus-host disease after an allogeneic hematopoietic cell transplant.

By share of the sample, this clone is medium-sized. Mouse gene names and germline throughout. The read halts 1 residue ahead of the CDR3 end, with the missing end drawn from the germline J gene. The chain couples TRBV12-2 to TRBJ2-7; TRBD2 matches at 7 bases. The CDR3 extends over 12 amino acids. Germline assignment: CDR1 SGHLS and CDR2 HYDKME. Unmatched junction bases numbered 1, after V lost 0 bases and J lost 6 bases. CDR3 DNA, as far as it was read: TGTGCCAGCTCTCTCCTGGGGGTTGAACAGTAC. This gives the protein CASSLLGVEQY. The complete CDR3 reads CASSLLGVEQYF. Full variable domain (outside the CDR3, taken from reference TRBV12-2 and TRBJ2-7): NSGVVQSPRYIIKGKGERSILKCIPISGHLSVAWYQQTQGQELKFFIQHYDKMERDKGNLPSRFSVQQFDDYHSEMNMSALELEDSAVYFCASSLLGVEQYFGPGTRLTVL.

This clone showed up just once. All gene names here are mouse names. The read finishes 1 residue shy of the CDR3 end, and the germline J gene is used to complete it. This chain connects TRBV23 to TRBJ2-5; TRBD2 reflects the table's D call only, with no check against the DNA. CDR3 length equals 14 residues. Germline CDR1 KGHTA, CDR2 FQNQQP. CDR3 DNA, as far as it was read: TGCTCCAGCAGTCCCGGGACTGGTCAAGACACCCAGTAC. Its translation: CSSSPGTGQDTQY. The entire CDR3 protein reads CSSSPGTGQDTQYF. Based on the CDR3 plus reference TRBV23 and TRBJ2-5, the full variable domain is DAAVTQKPRYLIKMKGQEAEMKCIPEKGHTAVFWYQQKQSKELKFLIYFQNQQPLDQIDMVKERFSAVCPSSSLCSLGIRTCEAEDSALYLCSSSPGTGQDTQYFGPGTRLLVL.

This clone was seen only once. Germline and genes here are mouse. The read halts 1 residue ahead of the CDR3 end, with the missing end drawn from the germline J gene. The chain recombines TRBV3 with TRBJ2-5, with 11 bases identical to TRBD2. CDR3 length: 14 residues. Germline V lookup: CDR1 SNHLY, CDR2 FYNGKV (reference sequence). The V gene end was trimmed by 5 bases and the J gene end by 3 bases; junction bases not matched to a gene: 1. Partial CDR3 DNA: TGTGCCAGCAGCCGACTGGGGGGGCAAGACACCCAGTAC. As protein: CASSRLGGQDTQY. Given in full, the CDR3 is CASSRLGGQDTQYF. Full variable domain (rest looked up from reference TRBV3 and TRBJ2-5): GPKVLQIPSHQIIDMGQMVTLNCDPVSNHLYFYWYKQILGQQMEFLVNFYNGKVMEKSKLFKDQFSVERPDGSYFTLKIQPTALEDSAVYFCASSRLGGQDTQYFGPGTRLLVL.

Regarding this clone: Gene names refer to mouse genes. The CDR3 region is CASGHANSDYTF. The DNA read from the CDR3 is TGTGCCAGCGGTCATGCAAACTCCGACTACACC. The chain combines TRBV26 with TRBJ1-2; D uncertain. The read stops 1 residue short of the end of the CDR3; the missing end is completed from the germline J gene. Trimming pared 8 bases from V and 0 bases from J, leaving 7 bases between. The CDR3 has 12 amino acids. Germline V lookup: CDR1 KGHPV, CDR2 FQNQEV (reference sequence).

Within the sample, this clone is medium-sized (0.01 to 0.1%). The germline and genes are mouse ones. Coverage ceases 1 residue before the CDR3 finishes, and the germline J gene fills in the end. The chain is built from TRBV4 and TRBJ2-7; 11 bases are shared with TRBD2. There are 14 residues in the CDR3. The germline gives CDR1 LGHDT, CDR2 YNNKQL (reference sequence). The V segment lost 5 bases and the J segment 3 bases; nucleotides outside the gene matches: 3. CDR3 sequence reads: CASSTGTGGYEQYF. CDR3 DNA, as far as it was read: TGTGCCAGCAGCACCGGGACTGGGGGCTATGAACAGTAC.

Remarks on this clone: Gene and germline names: mouse. From the germline J gene comes the end of the CDR3, since the read stops 1 residue before it. The V gene is TRBV16, the J gene TRBJ2-7; 9 bases fit TRBD2. Germline CDR1 reads SGHSA; CDR2 reads FRNQAP. Losses at the gene ends were 4 bases for V and 1 base for J; bases not matched to a gene: 2. CDR3 length: 14 residues. The sequenced part of the CDR3 DNA is TGTGCAAGCAGCTCCCTGGGGGGGTCCTATGAACAGTAC. The encoded protein is CASSSLGGSYEQY. The complete CDR3 reads CASSSLGGSYEQYF.

A remark on this clone: The genes and germline here are from mouse. The observed sequence ends 1 residue before the CDR3 terminus, with the missing tail filled in from the germline J gene. This rearrangement joins TRBV16 to TRBJ1-3; D remains unclear. V was clipped by 3 bases and J by 0 bases, with 6 bases between them. Germline V gene lookup returns CDR1 SGHSA and CDR2 FRNQAP. The CDR3 totals 14 residues. CDR3 region: CASSLRDSGNTLYF. CDR3 DNA (partial): TGTGCAAGCAGCTTGAGGGATTCTGGAAATACGCTCTAT.

To note about this clone: Germline and genes: mouse. The DNA ends 1 residue before the CDR3 does, and the rest of the CDR3 is filled in from the germline J gene. The V and J genes are TRBV12-2 and TRBJ2-2; maybe TRBD1 (5 bases). Germline V lookup: CDR1 SGHLS, CDR2 HYDKME. This CDR3 comprises 15 residues. V lost 1 base, J lost 0 bases, and 8 bases lay in between. The sequenced CDR3 bases are TGTGCCAGCTCTCTAAAACAGGCAAACACCGGGCAGCTCTAC. Translated: CASSLKQANTGQLY. The whole CDR3 reads CASSLKQANTGQLYF.

This clone is termed medium-sized (0.01 to 0.1%). All gene names here are mouse names. The CDR3 is cut off 1 residue early in the read; its end comes from the germline J gene. The rearrangement links TRBV13-3 to TRBJ2-4, with D possibly being TRBD1 (5 bases). The V gene lost 4 bases and the J gene lost 3 bases, with 9 bases spanning the gap. Germline V gene lookup returns CDR1 NNHDY and CDR2 SYVADS. This CDR3 has 13 residues. The covered CDR3 bases are TGTGCCAGCAGTCAGGGTGAACAAAACACCTTGTAC. Protein: CASSQGEQNTLY. The whole CDR3 reads CASSQGEQNTLYF.

Regarding this clone: The gene names given are mouse names. The read ends 1 residue early relative to the CDR3; the germline J gene fills the gap. The rearrangement joins TRBV23 to TRBJ2-2. The CDR3 has 14 amino acids. Germline V gene lookup returns CDR1 KGHTA and CDR2 FQNQQP. This chain's CDR3 is CSSSQHANTGQLYF. The sequenced part of the CDR3 DNA is TGCTCCAGCAGTCAACATGCAAACACCGGGCAGCTCTAC.

This clone was counted between two and nine times. Mouse germline and gene names are used. With the read ending 1 residue before the CDR3 end, the germline J gene is used to fill in that end. This rearrangement joins TRBV3 to TRBJ2-3, with 10 nucleotides matching TRBD2. Germline CDR1 SNHLY, CDR2 FYNGKV (reference sequence). This CDR3 is built from 15 residues. V gave up 3 bases and J gave up 1 base; unmatched junction bases: 1. Partial CDR3 DNA: TGTGCCAGCAGCTTTGGACTGGGGGGTGCAGAAACGCTGTAT. This encodes CASSFGLGGAETLY. The whole CDR3 region reads CASSFGLGGAETLYF. Drawing the rest from reference TRBV3 and TRBJ2-3, the complete variable domain is GPKVLQIPSHQIIDMGQMVTLNCDPVSNHLYFYWYKQILGQQMEFLVNFYNGKVMEKSKLFKDQFSVERPDGSYFTLKIQPTALEDSAVYFCASSFGLGGAETLYFGSGTRLTVL.

Concerning this clone itself: Germline and junction disagree at one end, which may indicate a read error. The gene names here belong to mouse. The read terminates 1 residue ahead of where the CDR3 ends, so the germline J gene completes it. The chain combines TRBV1 with TRBJ2-2; 10 bases line up with TRBD1. The CDR3 totals 16 residues. CDR1 is NSQYPW, CDR2 LRSPGD, per germline (reference sequence). The CDR3 loop reads CTCSARQGANIGQLYF. The part of the CDR3 DNA that was read is TGCACCTGCAGTGCTCGACAGGGGGCAAACATCGGGCAGCTCTAC.

This clone was counted only a few times. Gene names follow the mouse nomenclature. The read stops 1 residue short of the end of the CDR3; the missing end is completed from the germline J gene. The genes are TRBV15 and TRBJ1-3, with 11 bases fitting TRBD1. CDR3 length: 16 residues. V gave up 5 bases and J gave up 3 bases; unmatched junction bases: 6. Looked up from germline, CDR1 is SGHND and CDR2 is FRSKSL. The sequenced CDR3 bases are TGTGCCAGCAGTCTGGGGACAGGGGGAAGTGGAAATACGCTCTAT. The encoded protein is CASSLGTGGSGNTLY. In full, the CDR3 is CASSLGTGGSGNTLYF.

As regards this clone: The gene names here belong to mouse. The read is 1 residue too short to cover the CDR3 end, so that end is filled in from the germline J gene. The J gene is TRBJ2-5, the V gene TRBV16, with 9 bases matching TRBD1. Germline V CDR1 and CDR2: SGHSA, FRNQAP. V lost 4 bases, J lost 4 bases, and 3 bases stayed unmatched. The CDR3 is 14 residues long. CDR3 sequence reads: CASSYRGREDTQYF. The covered CDR3 bases are TGTGCAAGCAGCTACAGGGGGCGGGAAGACACCCAGTAC.

Note on this clone: Genes and germline are mouse. The read falls 1 residue short of the CDR3 end, and the missing part is taken from the germline J gene. The chain joins TRBV26 to TRBJ1-1; 7 nucleotides line up with TRBD1. Germline V gene lookup returns CDR1 KGHPV and CDR2 FQNQEV (reference sequence). V lost 6 bases to trimming and J lost 0 bases; unmatched junction nucleotides: 4. This CDR3 has 14 residues. The CDR3 sequence is CASSRQGPNTEVFF. The DNA read from the CDR3 is TGTGCCAGCAGCCGACAGGGCCCAAACACAGAAGTCTTC.

Judged by abundance, this clone is large. Germline and genes: mouse. The observed sequence ends 1 residue before the CDR3 terminus, with the missing tail filled in from the germline J gene. The chain links TRBV12-2 to TRBJ2-7, with D tentatively TRBD2 (6 bases). Germline V lookup: CDR1 SGHLS, CDR2 HYDKME. This CDR3 region has 15 residues. The germline V and J ends were trimmed by 3 bases and 0 bases, with 14 bases remaining between them. The CDR3 is CASSLGGGSSYEQYF. The DNA read from the CDR3 is TGTGCCAGCTCTTTGGGTGGGGGAAGCTCCTATGAACAGTAC.

Comment on this clone: The genes and germline here are from mouse. The read terminates 1 residue before the CDR3 end, so the remaining end is supplied by the germline J gene. The V gene is TRBV31, the J gene TRBJ2-4; 9 bases agree with TRBD1. The CDR3 has 14 residues. Germline-derived CDR1 and CDR2 are GKSSPN and SITVG. The J segment lost 3 bases and the V segment lost 1 base, leaving 2 bases of the junction unmatched. The covered CDR3 bases are TGTGCCTGGAGTCAGGACAGGGGACAAAACACCTTGTAC. Translation: CAWSQDRGQNTLY. The entire CDR3 is CAWSQDRGQNTLYF.

In regard to this clone: Genes and germline come from the mouse. Incomplete CDR3 DNA: TGTGCCAGCAGTAGTGGGACAATCAACGAAAGATTATTT. This encodes CASSSGTINERLF. The entire CDR3 protein is CASSSGTINERLFF. The chain uses TRBV19 and TRBJ1-4; TRBD1 is a possible D gene (6 bases). Read data end 1 residue before the CDR3 end; the end is taken from the germline J gene. Germline V gives CDR1 FNHDT, CDR2 SITEND (reference sequence). Between the trimmed V and J ends, which lost 3 bases and 4 bases, there was a span of 10 bases. The CDR3 has 14 residues.

About this clone: The gene names here belong to mouse. The observed sequence ends 1 residue before the CDR3 terminus, with the missing tail filled in from the germline J gene. V usage is TRBV13-2 and J usage is TRBJ2-4; 9 positions match TRBD2. Germline V gene data show CDR1 as NNHNN and CDR2 as SYGAGS (reference sequence). The J segment lost 1 base and the V segment lost 0 bases, leaving 9 bases of the junction unmatched. The CDR3 consists of 18 residues. The DNA read from the CDR3 is TGTGCCAGCGGTGATGCTTTTTGGGGGGGCAGGGGTCAAAACACCTTGTAC. It translates to CASGDAFWGGRGQNTLY. The whole CDR3 protein is CASGDAFWGGRGQNTLYF.

Of note for this clone: Germline and genes here are mouse. Read sequence stops 1 residue before the CDR3 end, and the germline J gene provides the missing end. The chain joins TRBV23 to TRBJ2-1; TRBD2, the table's D call, lacks a check against the DNA. The germline V gene has CDR1 KGHTA and CDR2 FQNQQP. This CDR3 comprises 16 residues. CDR3 DNA, as far as it was read: TGCTCCAGCAGTCAAACAGACTGGGGGAACTATGCTGAGCAGTTC. This gives the protein CSSSQTDWGNYAEQF. The whole CDR3 reads CSSSQTDWGNYAEQFF.

Judged by abundance, this clone is medium-sized (0.01 to 0.1%). Mouse germline and gene names are used. The DNA ends 1 residue before the CDR3 does, and the rest of the CDR3 is filled in from the germline J gene. This chain uses TRBV16 with TRBJ2-7; no firm D call. The V gene's germline CDR1 is SGHSA and CDR2 FRNQAP. Trimming pared 1 base from V and 0 bases from J, leaving 4 bases between. The CDR3 length is 13 residues. The part of the CDR3 DNA that was read is TGTGCAAGCAGCTTAGTTAGCTCCTATGAACAGTAC. As protein: CASSLVSSYEQY. The whole CDR3 region reads CASSLVSSYEQYF.

Notes on this clone: All gene names here are mouse names. CDR3 bases read: TGTGCCAGCGGGAGGGACTGGGCTAGTCAAAACACCTTGTAC. Its protein is CASGRDWASQNTLY. The whole CDR3 reads CASGRDWASQNTLYF. The chain recombines TRBV3 with TRBJ2-4; 9 bases are shared with TRBD2. The CDR3 end is not reached by the read, which stops 1 residue before it; the germline J gene fills it in. The length of the CDR3 is 15 residues. V lost 8 bases, J lost 0 bases, and 6 bases stayed unmatched. Germline CDR1 reads SNHLY; CDR2 reads FYNGKV (reference sequence).

In the case of this clone: The gene names here belong to mouse. The read falls 1 residue short of the CDR3 end, and the missing part is taken from the germline J gene. Other DNA sequences within the sample encode an identical CDR3. This chain uses TRBV26 with TRBJ1-3; 8 bases are a match to TRBD1. Trimming removed 3 bases from V and 4 bases from J; junction bases left unmatched: 5. The CDR3 loop spans 15 amino acids. The germline V gene has CDR1 KGHPV and CDR2 FQNQEV (reference sequence). The CDR3 protein is CASSLQGAPGNTLYF. The covered CDR3 bases are TGTGCCAGCAGTCTTCAGGGGGCGCCGGGAAATACGCTCTAT.

This clone was found a few times. The genes and germline here are from mouse. From the germline J gene comes the end of the CDR3, since the read stops 1 residue before it. V usage is TRBV16 and J usage is TRBJ2-7, with 7 bases that match TRBD2. CDR1 and CDR2 (germline): SGHSA, FRNQAP. Trimming cost V 3 bases and J 4 bases; bases outside gene matches: 3. This CDR3 is 13 amino acids long. Partial CDR3 DNA: TGTGCAAGCAGCTTCACTGGGGTATATGAACAGTAC. Amino acids: CASSFTGVYEQY. The entire CDR3 protein is CASSFTGVYEQYF.

About this clone: Germline and genes: mouse. The DNA ends 1 residue before the CDR3 does, and the rest of the CDR3 is filled in from the germline J gene. The chain is built from TRBV26 and TRBJ2-5; 9 nucleotides align to TRBD2. The V and J ends lost 2 bases and 1 base, in that order; junction bases with no gene match: 1. CDR3 length equals 15 residues. The germline V gene has CDR1 KGHPV and CDR2 FQNQEV (reference sequence). CDR3 bases read: TGTGCCAGCAGTCTGCTGGGGGGGTACCAAGACACCCAGTAC. The encoded protein is CASSLLGGYQDTQY. The entire CDR3 sequence reads CASSLLGGYQDTQYF.

As for this clone: Each gene name is a mouse one. Read data end 1 residue before the CDR3 end; the end is taken from the germline J gene. The J gene is TRBJ1-4, the V gene TRBV26; no clear D gene. The V end was cut by 4 bases, the J end by 0 bases, with 6 bases between. This CDR3 is 14 amino acids long. CDR1 and CDR2 from the germline V gene are KGHPV and FQNQEV (reference sequence). CDR3 amino acids: CASSPRISNERLFF. The covered CDR3 bases are TGTGCCAGCAGTCCCAGAATTTCCAACGAAAGATTATTT.

Remarks on this clone: Here the gene names and germline are mouse. The read stops 1 residue short of the end of the CDR3; the missing end is completed from the germline J gene. The genes are TRBV23 and TRBJ1-5; the table's D gene call, TRBD1, was not cross checked with the DNA. The V gene's germline CDR1 is KGHTA and CDR2 FQNQQP. The CDR3 is made up of 13 amino acids. CDR3 bases read: TGCTCCAGCAGTCAACCACAGAGCCAGGCTCCGCTT. It yields the protein CSSSQPQSQAPL. The entire CDR3 reads CSSSQPQSQAPLF.